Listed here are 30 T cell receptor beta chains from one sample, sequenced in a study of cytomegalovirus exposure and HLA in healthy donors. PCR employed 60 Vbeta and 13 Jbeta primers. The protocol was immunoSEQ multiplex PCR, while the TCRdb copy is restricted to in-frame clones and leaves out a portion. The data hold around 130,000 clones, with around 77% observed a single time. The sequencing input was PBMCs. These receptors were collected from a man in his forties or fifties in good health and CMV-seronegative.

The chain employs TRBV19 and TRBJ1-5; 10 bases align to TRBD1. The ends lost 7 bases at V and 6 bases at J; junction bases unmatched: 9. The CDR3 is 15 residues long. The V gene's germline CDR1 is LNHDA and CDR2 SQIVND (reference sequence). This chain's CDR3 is CASNLGQGNSQPQHF. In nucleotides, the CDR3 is TGTGCCAGTAACTTGGGACAGGGGAATAGTCAGCCCCAGCATTTT.

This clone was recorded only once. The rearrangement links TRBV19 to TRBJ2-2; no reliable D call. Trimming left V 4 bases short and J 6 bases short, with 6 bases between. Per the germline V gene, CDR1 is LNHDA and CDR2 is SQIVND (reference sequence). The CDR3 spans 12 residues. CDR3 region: CASSTVAGELFF. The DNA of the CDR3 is TGTGCCAGTAGTACGGTGGCCGGGGAGCTGTTTTTT.

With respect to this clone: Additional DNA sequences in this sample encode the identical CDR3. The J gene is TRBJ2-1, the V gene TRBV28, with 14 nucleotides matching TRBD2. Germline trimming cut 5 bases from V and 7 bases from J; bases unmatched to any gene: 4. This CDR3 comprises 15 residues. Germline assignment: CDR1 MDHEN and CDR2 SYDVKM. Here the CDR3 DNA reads TGTGCCAGCAGTCCCGGGACTAGCGGGAGAAATGAGCAGTTCTTC. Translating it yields CASSPGTSGRNEQFF. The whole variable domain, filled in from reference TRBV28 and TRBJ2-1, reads DVKVTQSSRYLVKRTGEKVFLECVQDMDHENMFWYRQDPGLGLRLIYFSYDVKMKEKGDIPEGYSVSREKKERFSLILESASTNQTSMYLCASSPGTSGRNEQFFGPGTRLTVL.

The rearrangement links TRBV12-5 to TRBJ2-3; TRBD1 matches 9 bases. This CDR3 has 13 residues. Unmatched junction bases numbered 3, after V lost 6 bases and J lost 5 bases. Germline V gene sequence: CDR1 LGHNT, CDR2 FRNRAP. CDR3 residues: CASGLGQGDTQYF. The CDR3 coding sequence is TGTGCTAGTGGCCTGGGACAGGGAGATACGCAGTATTTT.

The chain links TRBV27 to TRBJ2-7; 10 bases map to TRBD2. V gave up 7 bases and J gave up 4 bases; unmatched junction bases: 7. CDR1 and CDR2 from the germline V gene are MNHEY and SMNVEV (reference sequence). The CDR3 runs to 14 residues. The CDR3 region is CASTPSGRKYEQYF. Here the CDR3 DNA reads TGTGCCAGCACCCCTAGCGGGAGAAAGTACGAGCAGTACTTC.

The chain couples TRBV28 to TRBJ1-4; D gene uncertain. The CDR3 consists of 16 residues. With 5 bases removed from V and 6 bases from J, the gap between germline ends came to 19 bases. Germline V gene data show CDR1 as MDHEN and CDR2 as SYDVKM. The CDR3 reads CASSGSATGSYEKLFF. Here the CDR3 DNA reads TGTGCCAGCAGTGGGTCGGCGACTGGTTCCTATGAAAAACTGTTTTTT.

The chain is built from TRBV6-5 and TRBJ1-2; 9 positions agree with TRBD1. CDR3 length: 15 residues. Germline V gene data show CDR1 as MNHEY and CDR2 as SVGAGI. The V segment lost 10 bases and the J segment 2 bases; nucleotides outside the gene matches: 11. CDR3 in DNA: TGTGCCACCAATTTGGGACAGGGACTGAACTATGGCTACACCTTC. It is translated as CATNLGQGLNYGYTF.

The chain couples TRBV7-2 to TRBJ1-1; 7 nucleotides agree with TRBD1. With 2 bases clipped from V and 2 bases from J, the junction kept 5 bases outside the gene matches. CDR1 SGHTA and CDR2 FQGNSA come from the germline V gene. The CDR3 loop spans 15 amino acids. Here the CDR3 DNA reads TGTGCCAGCAGCTTACAGGGACAGACTAACACTGAAGCTTTCTTT. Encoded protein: CASSLQGQTNTEAFF. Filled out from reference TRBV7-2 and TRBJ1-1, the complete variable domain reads GAGVSQSPSNKVTEKGKDVELRCDPISGHTALYWYRQSLGQGLEFLIYFQGNSAPDKSGLPSDRFSAERTGGSVSTLTIQRTQQEDSAVYLCASSLQGQTNTEAFFGQGTRLTVV.

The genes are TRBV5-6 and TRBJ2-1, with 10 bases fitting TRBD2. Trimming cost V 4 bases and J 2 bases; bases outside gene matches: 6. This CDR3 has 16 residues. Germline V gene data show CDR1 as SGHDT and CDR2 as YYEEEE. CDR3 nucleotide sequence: TGTGCCAGCAGCCGACCGACTAGCGGGCCCTACAATGAGCAGTTCTTC. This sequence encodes CASSRPTSGPYNEQFF.

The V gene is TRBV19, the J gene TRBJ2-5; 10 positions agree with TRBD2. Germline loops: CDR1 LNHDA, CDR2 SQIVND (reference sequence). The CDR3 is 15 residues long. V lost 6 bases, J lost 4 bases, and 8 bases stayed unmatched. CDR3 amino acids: CASSPTSGARETQYF. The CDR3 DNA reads TGTGCCAGTAGCCCTACTAGCGGGGCTCGAGAGACCCAGTACTTC. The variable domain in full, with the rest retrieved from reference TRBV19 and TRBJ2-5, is DGGITQSPKYLFRKEGQNVTLSCEQNLNHDAMYWYRQDPGQGLRLIYYSQIVNDFQKGDIAEGYSVSREKKESFPLTVTSAQKNPTAFYLCASSPTSGARETQYFGPGTRLLVL.

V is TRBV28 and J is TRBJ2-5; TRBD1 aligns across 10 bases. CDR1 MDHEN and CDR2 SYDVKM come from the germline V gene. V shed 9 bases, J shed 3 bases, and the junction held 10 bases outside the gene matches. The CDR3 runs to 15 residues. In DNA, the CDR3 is TGTGCCAGTCGACGACAGGGGGCGATCGAAGAGACCCAGTACTTC. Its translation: CASRRQGAIEETQYF.

The CDR3 coding sequence is TGTGCCAGCAGTCCCCAGTTTGGAGGGTATGGAAACACCATATATTTT. Translation: CASSPQFGGYGNTIYF. The chain links TRBV28 to TRBJ1-3; D call uncertain. The CDR3 extends over 16 amino acids. Germline CDR1 is MDHEN and CDR2 is SYDVKM. V shed 5 bases and J shed 3 bases, with 17 bases lying between them.

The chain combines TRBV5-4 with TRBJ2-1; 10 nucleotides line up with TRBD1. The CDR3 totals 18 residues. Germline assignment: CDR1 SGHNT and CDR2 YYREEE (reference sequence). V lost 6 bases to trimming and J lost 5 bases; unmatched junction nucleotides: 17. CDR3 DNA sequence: TGTGCCAGCACCAGACGACAGGGGGCGGGGGGTCGGGACAATGAGCAGTTCTTC. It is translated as CASTRRQGAGGRDNEQFF. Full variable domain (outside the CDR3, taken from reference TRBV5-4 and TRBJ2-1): ETGVTQSPTHLIKTRGQQVTLRCSSQSGHNTVSWYQQALGQGPQFIFQYYREEENGRGNFPPRFSGLQFPNYSSELNVNALELDDSALYLCASTRRQGAGGRDNEQFFGPGTRLTVL.

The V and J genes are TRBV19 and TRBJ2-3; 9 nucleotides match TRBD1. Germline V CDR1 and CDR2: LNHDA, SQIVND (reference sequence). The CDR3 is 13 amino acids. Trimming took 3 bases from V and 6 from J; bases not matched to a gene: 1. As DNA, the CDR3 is TGTGCCAGTAGTATGGGACAGGGTGATACGCAGTATTTT. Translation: CASSMGQGDTQYF.

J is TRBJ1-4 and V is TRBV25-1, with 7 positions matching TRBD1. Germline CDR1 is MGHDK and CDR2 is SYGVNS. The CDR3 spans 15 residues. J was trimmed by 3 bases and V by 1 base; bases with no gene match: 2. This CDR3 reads CASSEWGTANEKLFF. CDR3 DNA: TGTGCCAGCAGTGAATGGGGGACAGCTAATGAAAAACTGTTTTTT.

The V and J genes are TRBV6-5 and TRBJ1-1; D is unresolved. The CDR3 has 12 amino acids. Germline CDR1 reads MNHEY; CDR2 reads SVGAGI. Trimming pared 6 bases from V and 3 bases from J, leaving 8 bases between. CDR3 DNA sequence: TGTGCCAGCAGCCCCGGTGACACTGAAGCTTTCTTT. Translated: CASSPGDTEAFF.

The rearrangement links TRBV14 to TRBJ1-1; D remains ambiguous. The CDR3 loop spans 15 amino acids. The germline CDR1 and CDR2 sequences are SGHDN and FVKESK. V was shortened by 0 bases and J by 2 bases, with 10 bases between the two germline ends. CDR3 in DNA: TGTGCCAGCAGCCAAGAAGGCGCAGGTAACACTGAAGCTTTCTTT. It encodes CASSQEGAGNTEAFF.

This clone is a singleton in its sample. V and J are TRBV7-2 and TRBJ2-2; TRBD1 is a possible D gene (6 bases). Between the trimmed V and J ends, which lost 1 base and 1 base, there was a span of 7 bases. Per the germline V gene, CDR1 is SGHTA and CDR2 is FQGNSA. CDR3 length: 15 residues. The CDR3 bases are TGTGCCAGCAGCTTAGTGACAGGGAACACCGGGGAGCTGTTTTTT. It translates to CASSLVTGNTGELFF.

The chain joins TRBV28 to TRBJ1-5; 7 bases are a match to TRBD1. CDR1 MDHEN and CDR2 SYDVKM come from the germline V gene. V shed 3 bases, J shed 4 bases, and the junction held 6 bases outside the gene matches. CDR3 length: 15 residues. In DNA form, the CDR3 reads TGTGCCAGCAGTTTCCCAGGGGGGAGAAATCAGCCCCAGCATTTT. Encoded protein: CASSFPGGRNQPQHF.

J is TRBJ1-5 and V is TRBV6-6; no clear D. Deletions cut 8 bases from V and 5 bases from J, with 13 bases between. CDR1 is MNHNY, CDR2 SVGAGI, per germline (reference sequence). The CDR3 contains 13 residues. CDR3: CASLTLPHQPQHF. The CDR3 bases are TGTGCCAGCTTGACACTCCCCCATCAGCCCCAGCATTTT.

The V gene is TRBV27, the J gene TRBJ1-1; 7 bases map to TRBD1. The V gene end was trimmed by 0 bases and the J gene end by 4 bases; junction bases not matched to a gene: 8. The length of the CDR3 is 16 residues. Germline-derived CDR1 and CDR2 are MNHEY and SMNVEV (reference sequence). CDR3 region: CASSLSGDRVLTEAFF. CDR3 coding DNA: TGTGCCAGCAGTTTATCGGGGGACAGAGTACTCACTGAAGCTTTCTTT.

In nucleotides, the CDR3 is TGTGCCAGCAGTGAGGGCGGGGGTAACACAGATACGCAGTATTTT. This gives the protein CASSEGGGNTDTQYF. V is TRBV6-4 and J is TRBJ2-3; 7 bases are shared with TRBD2. Germline lookup yields CDR1 MRHNA and CDR2 SNTAGT. The CDR3 consists of 15 residues. V lost 3 bases, J lost 2 bases, and 5 bases stayed unmatched.

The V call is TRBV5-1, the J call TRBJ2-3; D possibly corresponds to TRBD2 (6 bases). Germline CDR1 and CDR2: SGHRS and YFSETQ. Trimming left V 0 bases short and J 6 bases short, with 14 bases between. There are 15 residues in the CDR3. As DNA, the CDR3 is TGCGCCAGCAGCTTGGGTCACACGGAGGGGGATACGCAGTATTTT. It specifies CASSLGHTEGDTQYF. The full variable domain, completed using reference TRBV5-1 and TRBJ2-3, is KAGVTQTPRYLIKTRGQQVTLSCSPISGHRSVSWYQQTPGQGLQFLFEYFSETQRNKGNFPGRFSGRQFSNSRSEMNVSTLELGDSALYLCASSLGHTEGDTQYFGPGTRLTVL.

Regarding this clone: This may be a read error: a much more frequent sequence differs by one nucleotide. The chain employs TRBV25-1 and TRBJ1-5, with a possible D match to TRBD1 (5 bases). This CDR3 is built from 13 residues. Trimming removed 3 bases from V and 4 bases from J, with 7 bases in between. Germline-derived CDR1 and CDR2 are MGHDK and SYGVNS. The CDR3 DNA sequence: TGTGCCAGCAGTGAGGGGGGGAATCAGCCCCAGCATTTT. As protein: CASSEGGNQPQHF.

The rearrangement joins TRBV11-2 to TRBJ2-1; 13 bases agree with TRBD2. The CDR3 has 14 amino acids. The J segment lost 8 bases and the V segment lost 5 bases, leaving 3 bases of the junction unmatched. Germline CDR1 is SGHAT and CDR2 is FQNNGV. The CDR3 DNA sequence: TGTGCCAGCAGCGCGACTAGCGGGAGGTATGAGCAGTTCTTC. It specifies CASSATSGRYEQFF. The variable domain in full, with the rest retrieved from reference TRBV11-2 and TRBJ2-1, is EAGVAQSPRYKIIEKRQSVAFWCNPISGHATLYWYQQILGQGPKLLIQFQNNGVVDDSQLPKDRFSAERLKGVDSTLKIQPAKLEDSAVYLCASSATSGRYEQFFGPGTRLTVL.

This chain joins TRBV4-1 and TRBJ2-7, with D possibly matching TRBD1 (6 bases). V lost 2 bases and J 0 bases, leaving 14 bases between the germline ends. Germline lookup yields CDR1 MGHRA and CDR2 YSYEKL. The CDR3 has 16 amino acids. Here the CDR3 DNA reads TGCGCCAGCAGCCAAACCGGGACACTGAGCTCCTACGAGCAGTACTTC. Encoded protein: CASSQTGTLSSYEQYF.

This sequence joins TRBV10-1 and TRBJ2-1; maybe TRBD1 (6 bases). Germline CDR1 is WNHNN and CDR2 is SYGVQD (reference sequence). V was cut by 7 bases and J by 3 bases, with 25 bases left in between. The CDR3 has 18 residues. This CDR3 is CASTEGPYRQENYNEQFF. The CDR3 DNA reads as TGCGCCAGCACCGAGGGCCCTTATCGACAGGAGAACTACAATGAGCAGTTCTTC.

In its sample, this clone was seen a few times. The CDR3 loop reads CASSQGFREHTIYF. As DNA, the CDR3 is TGTGCCAGCAGCCAAGGTTTCAGGGAACACACCATATATTTT. The chain joins TRBV14 to TRBJ1-3, with D perhaps TRBD1 (5 bases). CDR3 length: 14 residues. CDR1 and CDR2 from the germline V gene are SGHDN and FVKESK. Trimming removed 1 base from V and 8 bases from J, with 12 bases in between.

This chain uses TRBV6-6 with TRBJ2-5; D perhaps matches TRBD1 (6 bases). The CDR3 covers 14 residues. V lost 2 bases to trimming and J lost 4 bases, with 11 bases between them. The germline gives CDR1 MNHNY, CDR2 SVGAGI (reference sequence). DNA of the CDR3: TGTGCCAGCAGTTACCCTAGGACAGTAGAGACCCAGTACTTC. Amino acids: CASSYPRTVETQYF.

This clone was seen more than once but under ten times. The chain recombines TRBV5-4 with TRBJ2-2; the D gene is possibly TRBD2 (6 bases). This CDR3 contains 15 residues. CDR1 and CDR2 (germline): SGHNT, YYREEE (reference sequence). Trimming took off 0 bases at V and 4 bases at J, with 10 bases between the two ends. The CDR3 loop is CASSLDSGITGELFF. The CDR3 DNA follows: TGTGCCAGCAGCTTGGATAGCGGAATCACCGGGGAGCTGTTTTTT.